These 21 T cell receptor beta chains share one sample of origin, sequenced in a study of blood T cell repertoires in COVID-19. Assay: immunoSEQ multiplex PCR; the TCRdb copy retains only in-frame clones and omits some. Among under 95,000 clones listed, around 85% were seen once. Sequences were obtained from peripheral blood. The receptors here all came from a man aged 60 to 75 with acute or convalescent COVID-19.

The gene calls are TRBV13 and TRBJ2-1, with 9 bases fitting TRBD2. The CDR3 is 13 amino acids. Germline V gene data show CDR1 as PRHDT and CDR2 as FYEKMQ (reference sequence). The V segment lost 4 bases and the J segment 9 bases; nucleotides outside the gene matches: 4. In DNA form, the CDR3 reads TGTGCCAGCAGCTCTAGCGGGGCTATTGAGCAGTTCTTC. Translating it yields CASSSSGAIEQFF.

V and J are TRBV27 and TRBJ1-5, with D possibly matching TRBD1 (5 bases). Germline CDR1 is MNHEY and CDR2 is SMNVEV (reference sequence). This CDR3 has 13 amino acids. The V end lost 3 bases, the J end lost 4 bases, and 7 bases lay between the germline ends. The CDR3 bases are TGTGCCAGCAGTTTTAACAGGAATCAGCCCCAGCATTTT. This encodes CASSFNRNQPQHF.

The chain is built from TRBV5-5 and TRBJ1-1, with D maybe TRBD1 (6 bases). The germline gives CDR1 SGHKS, CDR2 YYEKEE (reference sequence). This CDR3 has 14 residues. Trimming took off 7 bases at V and 5 bases at J, with 18 bases between the two ends. This chain's CDR3 is CASGRNRDFTEAFF. CDR3 bases: TGTGCCAGCGGCCGAAACAGGGATTTTACTGAAGCTTTCTTT.

The rearrangement joins TRBV3-1 (or the pseudogene TRBV3-2) to TRBJ2-1, with no clear D. The CDR3 runs 15 residues. In germline, CDR1 is LGHDT, CDR2 YNNKEL (reference sequence). Trimming took off 4 bases at V and 0 bases at J, with 10 bases between the two ends. The CDR3 spells CASSLSSFSYNEQFF. CDR3 in DNA: TGTGCCAGCAGCCTTAGCAGCTTCTCCTACAATGAGCAGTTCTTC.

The CDR3 region has the DNA TGTGCCAGCAGCTACGGACAGGCTGACACTGAAGCTTTCTTT. It encodes CASSYGQADTEAFF. The chain couples TRBV3-1 (or the pseudogene TRBV3-2) to TRBJ1-1; 7 bases are a match to TRBD1. Unmatched junction bases numbered 6, after V lost 5 bases and J lost 3 bases. This CDR3 spans 14 amino acids. Germline values: CDR1 LGHDT, CDR2 YNNKEL (reference sequence).

The J gene is TRBJ1-2, the V gene TRBV3-1 (or the pseudogene TRBV3-2); D is perhaps TRBD1 (5 bases). The CDR3 consists of 16 residues. Between the trimmed V and J ends, which lost 0 bases and 0 bases, there was a span of 11 bases. The V gene's germline CDR1 is LGHDT and CDR2 YNNKEL (reference sequence). The CDR3, as DNA: TGTGCCAGCAGCCAAGAGGGGCAGATATCTAACTATGGCTACACCTTC. It encodes CASSQEGQISNYGYTF.

The chain employs TRBV10-3 and TRBJ1-4; D perhaps matches TRBD1 (6 bases). The CDR3 sequence is 15 residues long. CDR1 and CDR2 (germline): ENHRY, SYGVKD. The V end lost 0 bases, the J end lost 8 bases, and 13 bases lay between the germline ends. The CDR3 is CAISESTGRGEKLFF. CDR3 DNA sequence: TGTGCCATCAGTGAGTCAACAGGGAGAGGCGAAAAACTGTTTTTT.

V and J are TRBV3-1 (or the pseudogene TRBV3-2) and TRBJ2-7, with 8 bases lining up with TRBD1. This CDR3 is 13 amino acids long. Looked up from germline, CDR1 is LGHDT and CDR2 is YNNKEL (reference sequence). With V trimmed by 6 bases and J by 6 bases, 7 bases remained unmatched. CDR3 region: CASSSVQGAEQYF. In DNA form, the CDR3 reads TGTGCCAGCAGTTCAGTTCAGGGGGCCGAGCAGTACTTC.

This chain links TRBV10-3 with TRBJ1-1; D is possibly TRBD1 (5 bases). Germline values: CDR1 ENHRY, CDR2 SYGVKD. CDR3 length: 15 residues. The V gene lost 6 bases and the J gene lost 3 bases, with 17 bases spanning the gap. Written as DNA, the CDR3 is TGTGCCATCAGCGGCTCGCGGGGCGCGGACACTGAAGCTTTCTTT. This sequence encodes CAISGSRGADTEAFF.

This clone was observed once. The V call is TRBV2, the J call TRBJ1-2, with a possible D match to TRBD1 (5 bases). Trimming cost V 3 bases and J 7 bases, with 12 bases left between them. Germline loops: CDR1 SNHLY, CDR2 FYNNEI. The CDR3 is made up of 13 amino acids. The CDR3 here is CASSEAREGGYTF. The CDR3 bases are TGTGCCAGCAGTGAGGCCAGGGAAGGTGGCTACACCTTC.

V and J are TRBV7-2 and TRBJ2-3; a weak D match, TRBD2 (6 bases). The ends were cut back, 4 bases at V and 2 bases at J, with 13 bases in the middle. The CDR3 is 15 amino acids. Germline V gene lookup returns CDR1 SGHTA and CDR2 FQGNSA. This chain's CDR3 is CASSSPGLSTDTQYF. The CDR3 DNA follows: TGTGCCAGCAGCTCGCCGGGACTTTCCACAGATACGCAGTATTTT.

This clone was observed a single time. The J gene is TRBJ1-2, the V gene TRBV10-2; possibly TRBD1 for D (5 bases). The V gene's germline CDR1 is WSHSY and CDR2 SAAADI. The ends were cut back, 2 bases at V and 5 bases at J, with 9 bases in the middle. The CDR3 runs 13 residues. The CDR3, as DNA: TGCGCCAGCAGTGAGGGGGGAGGTTATGGCTACACCTTC. As protein: CASSEGGGYGYTF.

The gene calls are TRBV5-6 and TRBJ2-3; 9 bases align to TRBD2. The CDR3 totals 17 residues. Germline assignment: CDR1 SGHDT and CDR2 YYEEEE. V gave up 4 bases and J gave up 8 bases; unmatched junction bases: 17. CDR3 sequence: CASSISGGPDTMGTQYF. The CDR3 DNA follows: TGTGCCAGCAGCATTAGCGGGGGTCCCGATACTATGGGTACGCAGTATTTT. The whole variable domain, remainder taken from reference TRBV5-6 and TRBJ2-3, is DAGVTQSPTHLIKTRGQQVTLRCSPKSGHDTVSWYQQALGQGPQFIFQYYEEEERQRGNFPDRFSGHQFPNYSSELNVNALLLGDSALYLCASSISGGPDTMGTQYFGPGTRLTVL.

V and J are TRBV7-8 and TRBJ2-6; the match to TRBD1 covers 9 bases. This CDR3 is built from 18 residues. Germline V CDR1 and CDR2: SGHVS, FQNEAQ. V gave up 4 bases and J gave up 0 bases; unmatched junction bases: 7. The CDR3 spells CASSSGQGTYSGANVLTF. CDR3 bases: TGTGCCAGCAGCTCCGGACAGGGGACCTACTCTGGGGCCAACGTCCTGACTTTC.

V and J are TRBV6-2 or TRBV6-3 and TRBJ1-2; no clear D gene. Germline V gives CDR1 MNHEY, CDR2 SVGEGT. This CDR3 is built from 15 residues. Trimming shortened V by 2 bases and J by 4 bases, and 14 bases separated the two germline ends. CDR3 coding DNA: TGTGCCAGCAGTTACAGCGGCGACGGGTTCTATGGCTACACCTTC. Encoded protein: CASSYSGDGFYGYTF.

The chain recombines TRBV19 with TRBJ1-1; D not certain. Germline V gene lookup returns CDR1 LNHDA and CDR2 SQIVND (reference sequence). This CDR3 region has 15 residues. V lost 1 base to trimming and J lost 4 bases, with 13 bases between them. The CDR3 bases are TGTGCCAGTAGTATAGGGTCCCGGCGGGGCACTGAAGCTTTCTTT. As protein: CASSIGSRRGTEAFF.

The chain has TRBV7-8 and TRBJ1-1; tentative D call: TRBD1 (5 bases). The germline CDR1 and CDR2 sequences are SGHVS and FQNEAQ. Deletions cut 5 bases from V and 2 bases from J, with 15 bases between. CDR3 size: 15 residues. The CDR3 is CASSPLRGLNTEAFF. The CDR3 bases are TGTGCCAGCAGCCCTTTAAGGGGACTCAACACTGAAGCTTTCTTT.

This clone was detected only once. The chain is built from TRBV24-1 and TRBJ1-1, with 12 positions matching TRBD1. The V gene end was trimmed by 3 bases and the J gene end by 5 bases; junction bases not matched to a gene: 3. This CDR3 has 15 amino acids. Germline V gene lookup returns CDR1 KGHDR and CDR2 SFDVKD. The DNA for the CDR3 is TGTGCCACCAGTGATGGGACAGGGGGCATGACTGAAGCTTTCTTT. It specifies CATSDGTGGMTEAFF.

This chain connects TRBV7-8 to TRBJ1-1, with D maybe TRBD1 (6 bases). The ends were cut back, 2 bases at V and 3 bases at J, with 16 bases in the middle. This CDR3 region has 16 residues. From germline, CDR1 is SGHVS and CDR2 FQNEAQ. CDR3 bases: TGTGCCAGCAGCTTAACTCCCCGGCAGGGGTACACTGAAGCTTTCTTT. Amino acids: CASSLTPRQGYTEAFF.

This chain connects TRBV6-2 or TRBV6-3 to TRBJ2-5, with TRBD1 matching over 7 bases. Germline V gives CDR1 MNHEY, CDR2 SVGEGT. The CDR3 is made up of 15 amino acids. Germline trimming cut 2 bases from V and 5 bases from J; bases unmatched to any gene: 8. The CDR3 loop reads CASSYAGGSFETQYF. CDR3 nucleotide sequence: TGTGCCAGCAGTTACGCAGGGGGTTCTTTCGAGACCCAGTACTTC.

This chain joins TRBV3-1 (or the pseudogene TRBV3-2) and TRBJ2-1, with 8 bases aligning to TRBD2. Trimming at V came to 1 base and at J to 6 bases, leaving 5 bases not matched to a gene. This CDR3 spans 15 amino acids. The germline gives CDR1 LGHDT, CDR2 YNNKEL (reference sequence). As DNA, the CDR3 is TGTGCCAGCAGCCAAGGGACTAGCAGTATCAATGAGCAGTTCTTC. This translates into CASSQGTSSINEQFF.